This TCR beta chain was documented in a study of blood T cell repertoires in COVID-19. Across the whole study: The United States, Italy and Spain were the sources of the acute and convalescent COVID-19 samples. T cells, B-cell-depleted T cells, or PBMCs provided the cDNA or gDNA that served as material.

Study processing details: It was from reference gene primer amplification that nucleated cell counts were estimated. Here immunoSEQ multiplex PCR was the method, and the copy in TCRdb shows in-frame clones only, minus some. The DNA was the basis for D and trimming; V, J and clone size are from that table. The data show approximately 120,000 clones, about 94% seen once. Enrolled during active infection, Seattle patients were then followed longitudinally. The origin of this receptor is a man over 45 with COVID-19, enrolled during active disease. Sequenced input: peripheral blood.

The CDR3: CASTSNSNEQFF. The CDR3 DNA sequence: TGTGCCAGCACCTCCAACAGCAATGAGCAGTTCTTC. The rearrangement joins TRBV7-9 to TRBJ2-1, with D uncertain. The CDR3 totals 12 residues. V lost 7 bases, J lost 6 bases, and 10 bases lay in between. Germline V lookup: CDR1 SEHNR, CDR2 FQNEAQ (reference sequence).